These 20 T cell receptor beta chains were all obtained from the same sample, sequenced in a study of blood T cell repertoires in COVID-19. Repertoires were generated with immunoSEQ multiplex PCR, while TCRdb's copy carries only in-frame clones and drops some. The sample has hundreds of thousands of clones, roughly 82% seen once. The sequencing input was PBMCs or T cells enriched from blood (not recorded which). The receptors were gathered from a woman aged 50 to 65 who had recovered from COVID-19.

The CDR3 protein is CASSTSGIYSPLHF. DNA of the CDR3: TGTGCCAGCAGCACCTCCGGGATCTATTCACCCCTCCACTTT. The chain couples TRBV5-6 to TRBJ1-6; no clear D. CDR1 is SGHDT and CDR2 is YYEEEE in the germline V gene. The V end was cut by 4 bases, the J end by 8 bases, with 13 bases between. This CDR3 region has 14 residues.

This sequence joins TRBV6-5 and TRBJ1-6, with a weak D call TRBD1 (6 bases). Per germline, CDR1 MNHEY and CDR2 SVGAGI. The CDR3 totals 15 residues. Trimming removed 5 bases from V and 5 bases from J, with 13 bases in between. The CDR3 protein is CASSPRGSHNSPLHF. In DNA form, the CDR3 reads TGTGCCAGCAGTCCCAGGGGCTCTCATAATTCACCCCTCCACTTT.

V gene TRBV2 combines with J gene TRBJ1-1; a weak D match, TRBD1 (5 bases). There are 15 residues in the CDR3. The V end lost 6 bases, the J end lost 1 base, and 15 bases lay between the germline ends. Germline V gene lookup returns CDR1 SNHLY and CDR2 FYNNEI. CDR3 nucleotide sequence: TGTGCCAGCAGGGATTGGGGCAGCCCGAACACTGAAGCTTTCTTT. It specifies CASRDWGSPNTEAFF.

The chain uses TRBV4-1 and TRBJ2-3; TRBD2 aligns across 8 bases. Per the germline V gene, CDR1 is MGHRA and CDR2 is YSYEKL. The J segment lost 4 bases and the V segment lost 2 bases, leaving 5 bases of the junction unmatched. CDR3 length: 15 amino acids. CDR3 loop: CASSQPGRGSDTQYF. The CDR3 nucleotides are TGCGCCAGCAGCCAACCCGGGAGGGGGTCAGATACGCAGTATTTT.

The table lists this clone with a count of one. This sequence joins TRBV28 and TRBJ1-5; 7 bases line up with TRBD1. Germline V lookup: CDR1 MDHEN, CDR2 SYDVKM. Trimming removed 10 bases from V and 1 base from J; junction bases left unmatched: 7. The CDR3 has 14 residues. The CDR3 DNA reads TGTGCCATCAACAGGGGAAACAGCAATCAGCCCCAGCATTTT. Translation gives CAINRGNSNQPQHF.

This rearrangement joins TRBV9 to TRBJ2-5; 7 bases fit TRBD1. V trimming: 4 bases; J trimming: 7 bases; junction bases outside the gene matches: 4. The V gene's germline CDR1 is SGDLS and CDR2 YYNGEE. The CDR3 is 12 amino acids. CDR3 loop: CASSQGDGTQYF. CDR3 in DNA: TGTGCCAGCAGCCAGGGGGACGGGACCCAGTACTTC.

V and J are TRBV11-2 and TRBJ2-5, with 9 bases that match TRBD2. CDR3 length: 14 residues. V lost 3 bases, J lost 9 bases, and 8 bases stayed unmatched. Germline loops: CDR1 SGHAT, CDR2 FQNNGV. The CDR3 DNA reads TGTGCCAGCAGCTTTGCGGGGGGGGGAGGGGCCCAGTACTTC. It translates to CASSFAGGGGAQYF.

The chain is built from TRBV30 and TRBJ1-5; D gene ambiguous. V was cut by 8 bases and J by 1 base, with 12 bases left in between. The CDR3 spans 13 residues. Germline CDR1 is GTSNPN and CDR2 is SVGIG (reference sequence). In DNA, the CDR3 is TGTGCCGGCGATTTGGGCAGCAATCAGCCCCAGCATTTT. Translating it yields CAGDLGSNQPQHF. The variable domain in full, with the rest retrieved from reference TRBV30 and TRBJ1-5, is SQTIHQWPATLVQPVGSPLSLECTVEGTSNPNLYWYRQAAGRGLQLLFYSVGIGQISSEVPQNLSASRPQDRQFILSSKKLLLSDSGFYLCAGDLGSNQPQHFGDGTRLSIL.

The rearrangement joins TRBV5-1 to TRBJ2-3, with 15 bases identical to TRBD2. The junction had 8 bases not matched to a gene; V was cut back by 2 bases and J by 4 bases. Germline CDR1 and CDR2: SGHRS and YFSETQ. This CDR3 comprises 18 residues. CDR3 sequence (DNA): TGCGCCAGCAGCTTTGGACTAGCGGGGGGGCGGCTTCCAGATACGCAGTATTTT. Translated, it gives CASSFGLAGGRLPDTQYF.

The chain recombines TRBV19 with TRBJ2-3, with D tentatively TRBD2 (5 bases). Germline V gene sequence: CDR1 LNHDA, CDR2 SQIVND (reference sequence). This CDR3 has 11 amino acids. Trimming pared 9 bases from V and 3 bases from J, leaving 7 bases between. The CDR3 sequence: CASGLTDTQYF. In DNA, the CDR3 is TGTGCCAGCGGACTGACAGATACGCAGTATTTT.

The CDR3 here is CASSLRGLASNNEQFF. Here the CDR3 DNA reads TGTGCCAGCAGCTTGAGGGGACTAGCGTCGAACAATGAGCAGTTCTTC. The V gene is TRBV11-2, the J gene TRBJ2-1; TRBD2 aligns across 10 bases. This CDR3 contains 16 residues. V lost 3 bases to trimming and J lost 5 bases; unmatched junction nucleotides: 7. CDR1 and CDR2 from the germline V gene are SGHAT and FQNNGV.

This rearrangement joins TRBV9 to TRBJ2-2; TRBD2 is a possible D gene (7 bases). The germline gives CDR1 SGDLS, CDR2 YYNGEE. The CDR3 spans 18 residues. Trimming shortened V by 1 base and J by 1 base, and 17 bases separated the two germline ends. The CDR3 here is CASSVPSGGALNTGELFF. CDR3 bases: TGTGCCAGCAGCGTACCCTCTGGGGGGGCCCTGAACACCGGGGAGCTGTTTTTT.

The CDR3 bases are TGCGCCAGCAGAGAGACAGCGGGGGGCACCGGGGAGCTGTTTTTT. Protein: CASRETAGGTGELFF. The genes are TRBV5-1 and TRBJ2-2, with TRBD2 identical over 9 bases. CDR1 is SGHRS, CDR2 YFSETQ, per germline. The CDR3 runs 15 residues. Trimming took 5 bases from V and 4 from J; bases not matched to a gene: 6.

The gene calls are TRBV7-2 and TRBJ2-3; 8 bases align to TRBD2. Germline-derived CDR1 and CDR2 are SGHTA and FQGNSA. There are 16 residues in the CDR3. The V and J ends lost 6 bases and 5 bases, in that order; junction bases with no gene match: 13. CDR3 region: CASRTSGGALKDTQYF. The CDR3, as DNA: TGTGCCAGCAGGACGAGCGGGGGCGCTTTGAAAGATACGCAGTATTTT. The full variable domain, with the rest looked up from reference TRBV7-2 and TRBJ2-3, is GAGVSQSPSNKVTEKGKDVELRCDPISGHTALYWYRQSLGQGLEFLIYFQGNSAPDKSGLPSDRFSAERTGGSVSTLTIQRTQQEDSAVYLCASRTSGGALKDTQYFGPGTRLTVL.

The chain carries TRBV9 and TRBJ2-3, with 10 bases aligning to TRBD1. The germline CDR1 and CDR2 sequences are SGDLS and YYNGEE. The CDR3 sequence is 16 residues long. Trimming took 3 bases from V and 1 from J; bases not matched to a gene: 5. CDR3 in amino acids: CASSARGTGGTDTQYF. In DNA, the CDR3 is TGTGCCAGCAGCGCCCGAGGGACAGGGGGCACAGATACGCAGTATTTT.

The CDR3: CASTEGGGRTYGYTF. The CDR3, as DNA: TGTGCCAGCACCGAAGGGGGGGGACGCACCTATGGCTACACCTTC. The chain recombines TRBV6-6 with TRBJ1-2; the D gene is possibly TRBD1 (6 bases). Germline V gene sequence: CDR1 MNHNY, CDR2 SVGAGI (reference sequence). Between the trimmed V and J ends, which lost 7 bases and 4 bases, there was a span of 19 bases. The CDR3 is 15 residues long.

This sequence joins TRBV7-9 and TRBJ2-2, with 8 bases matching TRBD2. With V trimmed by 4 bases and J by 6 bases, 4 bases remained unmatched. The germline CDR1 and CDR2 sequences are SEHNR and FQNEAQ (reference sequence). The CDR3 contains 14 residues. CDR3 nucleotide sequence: TGTGCCAGCAGCTCCGGGACTAGGGCCGGGGAGCTGTTTTTT. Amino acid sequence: CASSSGTRAGELFF.

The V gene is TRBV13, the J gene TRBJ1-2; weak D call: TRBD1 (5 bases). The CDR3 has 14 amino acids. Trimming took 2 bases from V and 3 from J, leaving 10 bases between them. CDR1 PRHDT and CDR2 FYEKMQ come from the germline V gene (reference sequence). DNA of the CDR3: TGTGCCAGCAGCTTACAGGGATGGGACTATGGCTACACCTTC. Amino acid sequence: CASSLQGWDYGYTF.

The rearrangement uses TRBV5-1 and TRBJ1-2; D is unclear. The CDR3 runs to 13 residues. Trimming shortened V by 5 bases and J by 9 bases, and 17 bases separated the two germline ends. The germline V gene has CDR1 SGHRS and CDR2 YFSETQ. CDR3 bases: TGCGCCAGCAGGCGGCACGAGACTGGAAGCTACACCTTC. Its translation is CASRRHETGSYTF. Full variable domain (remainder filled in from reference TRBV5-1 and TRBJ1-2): KAGVTQTPRYLIKTRGQQVTLSCSPISGHRSVSWYQQTPGQGLQFLFEYFSETQRNKGNFPGRFSGRQFSNSRSEMNVSTLELGDSALYLCASRRHETGSYTFGSGTRLTVV.

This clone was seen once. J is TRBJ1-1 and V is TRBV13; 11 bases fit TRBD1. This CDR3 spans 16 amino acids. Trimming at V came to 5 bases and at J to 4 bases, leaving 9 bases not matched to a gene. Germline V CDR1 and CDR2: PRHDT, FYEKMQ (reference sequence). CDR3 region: CASSPTGTGGSTEAFF. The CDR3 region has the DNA TGTGCCAGCAGCCCCACCGGGACAGGGGGAAGCACTGAAGCTTTCTTT.